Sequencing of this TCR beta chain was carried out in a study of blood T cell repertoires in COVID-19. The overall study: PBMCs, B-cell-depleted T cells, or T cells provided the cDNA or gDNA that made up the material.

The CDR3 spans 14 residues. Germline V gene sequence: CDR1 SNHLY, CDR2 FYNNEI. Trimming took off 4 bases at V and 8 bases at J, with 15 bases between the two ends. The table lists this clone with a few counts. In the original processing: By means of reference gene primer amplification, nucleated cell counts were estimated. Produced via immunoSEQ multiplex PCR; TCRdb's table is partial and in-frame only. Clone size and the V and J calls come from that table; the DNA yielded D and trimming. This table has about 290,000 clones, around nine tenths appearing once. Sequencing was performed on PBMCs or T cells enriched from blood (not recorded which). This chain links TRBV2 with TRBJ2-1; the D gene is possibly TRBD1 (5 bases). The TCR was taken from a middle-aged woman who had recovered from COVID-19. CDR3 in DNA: TGTGCCAGCAGTGCGCAGGGTGGTGCTTATGAGCAGTTCTTC. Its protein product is CASSAQGGAYEQFF.